A single T cell receptor (beta chain) is shown here with its context. The entry originates in a study of cytotoxic CD8 clonotypes in ibrutinib-treated CLL. Here immunoSEQ multiplex PCR was the method, and the copy in TCRdb shows in-frame clones only, minus some. This repertoire shows 140,000 to 150,000 clones, 76% found once; its top ten account for 5% to 5.5%. The sample here was PBMCs, taken after 24 months of ibrutinib treatment. The receptor was derived from a human donor with chronic lymphocytic leukemia.

This chain's CDR3 is CASRVIGNSGANVLTF. As DNA, the CDR3 is TGTGCCAGTAGGGTGATAGGGAACTCTGGGGCCAACGTCCTGACTTTC. The rearrangement links TRBV19 to TRBJ2-6, with D uncertain. The CDR3 sequence is 16 residues long. Per germline, CDR1 LNHDA and CDR2 SQIVND (reference sequence). With 6 bases removed from V and 0 bases from J, the gap between germline ends came to 12 bases.